This entry lists 24 T cell receptor beta chains sequenced from one sample in a study of TIL therapy for anti-PD-1-resistant metastatic lung cancer. The immunoSEQ assay was v3. Sequenced by immunoSEQ multiplex PCR; TCRdb stores in-frame clones only, minus some. The repertoire has 25,000 to 30,000 clones, approximately 63% of them found once; the top ten carry approximately 16%. Time point: pre-treatment sample, taken before nivolumab and TIL therapy. Pleural nodules or supraclavicular lymph nodes made up most of the excised metastases sampled. This specimen consisted of tumor tissue, obtained at baseline. The source of these receptors is a woman aged 25-85 years with non-small cell lung cancer.

This clone has only one observation. The gene calls are TRBV5-1 and TRBJ2-5, with 10 positions matching TRBD2. The CDR3 consists of 16 residues. Trimming removed 0 bases from V and 4 bases from J; junction bases left unmatched: 6. From germline, CDR1 is SGHRS and CDR2 YFSETQ. The CDR3 DNA reads as TGCGCCAGCAGCTTGGGGGCTAGCGGGAGCCGAGAGACCCAGTACTTC. Protein sequence: CASSLGASGSRETQYF.

V usage is TRBV5-6 and J usage is TRBJ1-5; D call uncertain. This CDR3 is 14 amino acids long. The ends were cut back, 2 bases at V and 3 bases at J, with 9 bases in the middle. The V gene's germline CDR1 is SGHDT and CDR2 YYEEEE. In nucleotides, the CDR3 is TGTGCCAGCAGCTTCTCGGGGAACAATCAGCCCCAGCATTTT. It yields the protein CASSFSGNNQPQHF.

The gene calls are TRBV29-1 and TRBJ1-2; D gene ambiguous. V gave up 7 bases and J gave up 7 bases, with 16 bases separating them. CDR3 length: 12 amino acids. Germline V gene lookup returns CDR1 SQVTM and CDR2 ANQGSEA. CDR3 sequence reads: CSGSSPPGGYTF. Written as DNA, the CDR3 is TGCAGCGGAAGTTCCCCCCCGGGTGGCTACACCTTC.

In its sample, this clone was seen once. The gene calls are TRBV5-1 and TRBJ2-7; D possibly corresponds to TRBD2 (6 bases). There are 16 residues in the CDR3. The V and J ends lost 10 bases and 0 bases respectively, with 23 bases between them. Germline V gene lookup returns CDR1 SGHRS and CDR2 YFSETQ. DNA of the CDR3: TGCGCCGAGCTCCCCTCCGGGCGGGACCACTCCTACGAGCAGTACTTC. Protein: CAELPSGRDHSYEQYF.

The genes are TRBV28 and TRBJ1-2, with D unresolved. Germline V gene data show CDR1 as MDHEN and CDR2 as SYDVKM. The CDR3 spans 15 residues. Deletions cut 4 bases from V and 9 bases from J, with 21 bases between. The CDR3 DNA sequence: TGTGCCAGCAGTTCCCGAACGGCGATTGGAGGGCGCTACACCTTC. This sequence encodes CASSSRTAIGGRYTF.

This clone was found a few times. V is TRBV4-1 and J is TRBJ2-7; no clear D gene. The CDR3 spans 13 residues. Germline V lookup: CDR1 MGHRA, CDR2 YSYEKL. V was clipped by 0 bases and J by 7 bases, with 10 bases between them. The DNA for the CDR3 is TGCGCCAGCAGCCAAGATCCCCCGACGGAGCAGTACTTC. This sequence encodes CASSQDPPTEQYF.

This sequence joins TRBV2 and TRBJ1-5; 9 bases agree with TRBD1. Trimming took 5 bases from V and 5 from J; bases not matched to a gene: 7. Germline V gives CDR1 SNHLY, CDR2 FYNNEI. The CDR3 spans 15 residues. CDR3 DNA: TGTGCCAGCAGTCAGGACAGGGGCGACTATCAGCCCCAGCATTTT. It specifies CASSQDRGDYQPQHF.

The V call is TRBV6-1, the J call TRBJ2-1; D gene uncertain. The germline V gene encodes CDR1 MNHNS and CDR2 SASEGT. V lost 7 bases and J 8 bases, leaving 9 bases between the germline ends. CDR3 length equals 11 residues. In DNA, the CDR3 is TGTGCCAGCACGGAGTTCTATGAGCAGTTCTTC. Protein product: CASTEFYEQFF.

The CDR3 protein is CASSLGQGLRTDTQYF. The CDR3 coding sequence is TGCGCCAGCAGCTTGGGGCAGGGTCTTAGAACAGATACGCAGTATTTT. V usage is TRBV5-1 and J usage is TRBJ2-3; the D gene is possibly TRBD1 (5 bases). The germline gives CDR1 SGHRS, CDR2 YFSETQ. This CDR3 is built from 16 residues. Trimming took off 0 bases at V and 3 bases at J, with 14 bases between the two ends.

This clone showed up just a few times. The V and J genes are TRBV7-9 and TRBJ2-1; TRBD2 matches 8 bases. Looked up from germline, CDR1 is SEHNR and CDR2 is FQNEAQ (reference sequence). V lost 5 bases, J lost 6 bases, and 18 bases stayed unmatched. This CDR3 contains 18 residues. CDR3 sequence: CASSPLGVSGAISNEQFF. CDR3 coding DNA: TGTGCCAGCAGCCCCCTCGGAGTTAGCGGGGCTATTAGCAATGAGCAGTTCTTC.

The DNA for the CDR3 is TGTGCCAGCAGCCACCGGGGCGCCCCTTCCGGGGAGCTGTTTTTT. Its translation: CASSHRGAPSGELFF. The genes are TRBV14 and TRBJ2-2, with D perhaps being TRBD1 or TRBD2 (5 bases each). V gave up 3 bases and J gave up 6 bases, with 14 bases separating them. Germline V lookup: CDR1 SGHDN, CDR2 FVKESK. The CDR3 has 15 residues.

There are a few counts of this clone. The rearrangement joins TRBV12-5 to TRBJ1-5; D is possibly TRBD1 (6 bases). Germline-derived CDR1 and CDR2 are LGHNT and FRNRAP. Deletions cut 9 bases from V and 5 bases from J, with 17 bases between. This CDR3 is built from 14 residues. CDR3 protein: CASATGIGYQPQHF. The CDR3, as DNA: TGTGCTAGCGCAACAGGGATTGGGTATCAGCCCCAGCATTTT.

This clone occurred a few times. This chain joins TRBV2 and TRBJ2-2; possibly TRBD2 for D (7 bases). Germline V gene sequence: CDR1 SNHLY, CDR2 FYNNEI. This CDR3 has 14 residues. The V and J ends lost 8 bases and 3 bases respectively, with 13 bases between them. The CDR3 nucleotides read TGTGCCAGCCTCCTCGGGGGGCACACCGGGGAGCTGTTTTTT. Its translation is CASLLGGHTGELFF.

The chain is built from TRBV7-8 and TRBJ2-1; D is perhaps TRBD1 or TRBD2 (6 bases each). From germline, CDR1 is SGHVS and CDR2 FQNEAQ. The V end was cut by 5 bases, the J end by 0 bases, with 17 bases between. CDR3 size: 17 residues. The CDR3, as DNA: TGTGCCAGCAGCGAGACGGGGGCTCTTAGCTCCTACAATGAGCAGTTCTTC. It is translated as CASSETGALSSYNEQFF. The variable domain in full, with the rest retrieved from reference TRBV7-8 and TRBJ2-1, is GAGVSQSPRYKVAKRGQDVALRCDPISGHVSLFWYQQALGQGPEFLTYFQNEAQLDKSGLPSDRFFAERPEGSVSTLKIQRTQQEDSAVYLCASSETGALSSYNEQFFGPGTRLTVL.

CDR3 protein: CASSPLGYTEAFF. CDR3 DNA sequence: TGTGCCAGCTCACCCCTGGGTTACACTGAAGCTTTCTTT. J is TRBJ1-1 and V is TRBV18; the D is unclear. The V gene's germline CDR1 is KGHSH and CDR2 LQKENI. CDR3 length: 13 residues. Trimming took off 3 bases at V and 3 bases at J, with 8 bases between the two ends. Full variable domain (outside the CDR3, taken from reference TRBV18 and TRBJ1-1): NAGVMQNPRHLVRRRGQEARLRCSPMKGHSHVYWYRQLPEEGLKFMVYLQKENIIDESGMPKERFSAEFPKEGPSILRIQQVVRGDSAAYFCASSPLGYTEAFFGQGTRLTVV.

The chain employs TRBV30 and TRBJ2-1; 8 bases line up with TRBD2. There are 15 residues in the CDR3. Germline values: CDR1 GTSNPN, CDR2 SVGIG (reference sequence). J lost 7 bases, V lost 0 bases, and 8 bases had no gene match. CDR3 DNA: TGTGCCTGGAGTGTGGAGAGCGGGAGTTTTAATGAGCAGTTCTTC. This encodes CAWSVESGSFNEQFF.

By proportion, this clone is medium-sized (0.01 to 0.1%). The rearrangement links TRBV11-2 to TRBJ2-7; unclear D gene. Germline V gene lookup returns CDR1 SGHAT and CDR2 FQNNGV. The CDR3 covers 13 residues. Trimming took 0 bases from V and 3 from J, leaving 6 bases between them. CDR3 amino acids: CASSLDPGYEQYF. In nucleotides, the CDR3 is TGTGCCAGCAGCTTAGACCCCGGCTACGAGCAGTACTTC.

V is TRBV6-1 and J is TRBJ1-5; a possible D gene is TRBD1 (6 bases). The CDR3 sequence is 14 residues long. Trimming removed 3 bases at V and 4 bases at J, with 10 bases between. Germline lookup yields CDR1 MNHNS and CDR2 SASEGT. This chain's CDR3 is CASSEGGRNQPQHF. Written as DNA, the CDR3 is TGTGCCAGCAGTGAGGGGGGGCGAAATCAGCCCCAGCATTTT.

The chain is built from TRBV4-2 and TRBJ2-5; a weak D match, TRBD1 (5 bases). Germline CDR1 reads LGHNA; CDR2 reads YNFKEQ. Trimming took 0 bases from V and 5 from J, leaving 13 bases between them. CDR3 length: 15 residues. The CDR3 sequence is CASSQDNQGTETQYF. As DNA, the CDR3 is TGTGCCAGCAGCCAAGATAACCAGGGAACGGAGACCCAGTACTTC.

The chain combines TRBV4-1 with TRBJ1-1; TRBD1 is a possible D gene (6 bases). This CDR3 region has 18 residues. Germline V gives CDR1 MGHRA, CDR2 YSYEKL. Trimming stripped 0 bases from V and 1 base from J, with 18 bases between. The CDR3 sequence: CASSQDSWGGRGNTEAFF. The CDR3 region has the DNA TGCGCCAGCAGCCAAGATTCGTGGGGGGGCAGGGGGAACACTGAAGCTTTCTTT.

The gene calls are TRBV19 and TRBJ2-1; 13 positions agree with TRBD2. J lost 5 bases, V lost 0 bases, and 7 bases had no gene match. Looked up from germline, CDR1 is LNHDA and CDR2 is SQIVND (reference sequence). This CDR3 is built from 18 residues. CDR3 protein: CASSIDRTSGSRDNEQFF. The CDR3 DNA reads TGTGCCAGTAGTATAGATCGGACTAGCGGGAGTAGGGACAATGAGCAGTTCTTC.

The gene calls are TRBV5-4 and TRBJ2-3; D is uncertain. The CDR3 runs to 13 residues. In germline, CDR1 is SGHNT, CDR2 YYREEE (reference sequence). V was shortened by 0 bases and J by 3 bases, with 5 bases between the two germline ends. CDR3 coding DNA: TGTGCCAGCAGCTTGGATTGGACAGATACGCAGTATTTT. Translation gives CASSLDWTDTQYF.

The genes are TRBV19 and TRBJ2-7; a possible D gene is TRBD1 (6 bases). V was shortened by 6 bases and J by 3 bases, with 12 bases between the two germline ends. Germline V CDR1 and CDR2: LNHDA, SQIVND (reference sequence). This CDR3 is built from 13 residues. The DNA for the CDR3 is TGTGCCAGTAGCAGGGGCGGACACTACGAGCAGTACTTC. Translation gives CASSRGGHYEQYF. The whole variable domain, remainder taken from reference TRBV19 and TRBJ2-7, is DGGITQSPKYLFRKEGQNVTLSCEQNLNHDAMYWYRQDPGQGLRLIYYSQIVNDFQKGDIAEGYSVSREKKESFPLTVTSAQKNPTAFYLCASSRGGHYEQYFGPGTRLTVT.

The rearrangement joins TRBV14 to TRBJ2-1; tentatively, D is TRBD1 or TRBD2 (5 bases each). V was cut by 4 bases and J by 3 bases, with 16 bases left in between. The CDR3 consists of 16 residues. CDR1 is SGHDN, CDR2 FVKESK, per germline. The CDR3 reads CASSPLLGGNYNEQFF. The CDR3 coding sequence is TGTGCCAGCAGCCCGCTCCTTGGGGGTAACTACAATGAGCAGTTCTTC.